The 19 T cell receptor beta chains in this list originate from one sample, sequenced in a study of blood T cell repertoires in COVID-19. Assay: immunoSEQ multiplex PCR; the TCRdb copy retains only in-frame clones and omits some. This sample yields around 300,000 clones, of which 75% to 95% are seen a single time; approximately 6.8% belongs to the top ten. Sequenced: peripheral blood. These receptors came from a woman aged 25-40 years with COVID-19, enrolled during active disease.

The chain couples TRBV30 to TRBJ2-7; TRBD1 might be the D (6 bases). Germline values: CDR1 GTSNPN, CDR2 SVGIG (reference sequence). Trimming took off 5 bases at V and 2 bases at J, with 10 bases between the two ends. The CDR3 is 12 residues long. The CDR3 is CAWERTAYEQYF. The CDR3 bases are TGTGCCTGGGAGAGGACAGCCTACGAGCAGTACTTC.

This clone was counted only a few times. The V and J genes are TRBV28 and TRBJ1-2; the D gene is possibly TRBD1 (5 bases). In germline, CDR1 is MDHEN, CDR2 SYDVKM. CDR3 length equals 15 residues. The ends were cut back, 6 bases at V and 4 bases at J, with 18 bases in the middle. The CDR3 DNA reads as TGTGCCAGCAGGGGCAGGGTCCGAATAATCTATGGCTACACCTTC. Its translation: CASRGRVRIIYGYTF.

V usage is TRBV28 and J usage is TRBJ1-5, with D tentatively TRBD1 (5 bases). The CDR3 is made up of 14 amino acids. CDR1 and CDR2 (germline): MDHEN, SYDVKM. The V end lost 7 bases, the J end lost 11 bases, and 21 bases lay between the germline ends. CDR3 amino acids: CASTQSGRRVTQHF. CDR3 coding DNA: TGTGCCAGCACCCAATCGGGACGGAGGGTGACCCAGCATTTT.

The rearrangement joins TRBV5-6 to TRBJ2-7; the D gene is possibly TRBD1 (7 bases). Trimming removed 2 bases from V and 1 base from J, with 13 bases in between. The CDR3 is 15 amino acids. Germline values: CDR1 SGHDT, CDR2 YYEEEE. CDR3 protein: CASSFPTGTSYEQYF. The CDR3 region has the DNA TGTGCCAGCAGCTTCCCGACAGGGACTTCCTACGAGCAGTACTTC.

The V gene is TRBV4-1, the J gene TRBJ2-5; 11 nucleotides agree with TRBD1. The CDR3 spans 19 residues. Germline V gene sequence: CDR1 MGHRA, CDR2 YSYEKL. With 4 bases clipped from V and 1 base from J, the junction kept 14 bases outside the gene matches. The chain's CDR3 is CASSLRYGGTGGPQETQYF. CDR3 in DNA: TGCGCCAGCAGCCTCCGCTATGGGGGGACAGGGGGGCCCCAAGAGACCCAGTACTTC.

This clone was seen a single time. CDR3 region: CASSFGEPGSTEAFF. The CDR3 nucleotides read TGTGCCAGCAGTTTCGGGGAACCGGGTTCCACTGAAGCTTTCTTT. The chain recombines TRBV28 with TRBJ1-1, with no clear D. This CDR3 spans 15 amino acids. CDR1 is MDHEN, CDR2 SYDVKM, per germline. Trimming pared 3 bases from V and 4 bases from J, leaving 15 bases between.

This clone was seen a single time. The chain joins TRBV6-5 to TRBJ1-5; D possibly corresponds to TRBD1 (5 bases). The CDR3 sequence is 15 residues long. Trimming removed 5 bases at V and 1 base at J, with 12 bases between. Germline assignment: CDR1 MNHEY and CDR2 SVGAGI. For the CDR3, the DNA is TGTGCCAGCAGTCTATCTCGGGGGAGCAATCAGCCCCAGCATTTT. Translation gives CASSLSRGSNQPQHF.

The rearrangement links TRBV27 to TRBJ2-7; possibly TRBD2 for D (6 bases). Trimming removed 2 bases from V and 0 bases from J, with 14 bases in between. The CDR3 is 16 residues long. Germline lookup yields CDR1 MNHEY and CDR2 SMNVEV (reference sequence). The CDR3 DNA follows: TGTGCCAGCAGTTTACGGGGGTTCCCCAGCTCCTACGAGCAGTACTTC. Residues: CASSLRGFPSSYEQYF.

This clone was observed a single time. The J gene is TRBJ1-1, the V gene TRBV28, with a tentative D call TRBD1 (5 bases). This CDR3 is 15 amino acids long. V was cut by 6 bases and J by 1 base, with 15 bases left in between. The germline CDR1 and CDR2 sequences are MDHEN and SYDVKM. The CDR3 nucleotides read TGTGCCAGCAGACCATCAGACAGAGCGAACACTGAAGCTTTCTTT. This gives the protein CASRPSDRANTEAFF.

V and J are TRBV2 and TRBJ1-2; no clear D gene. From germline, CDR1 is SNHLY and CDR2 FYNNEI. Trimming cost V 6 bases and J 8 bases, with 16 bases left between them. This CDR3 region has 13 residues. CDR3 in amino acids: CASRLDGEAGYTF. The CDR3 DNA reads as TGTGCCAGCAGATTAGACGGGGAAGCGGGCTACACCTTC. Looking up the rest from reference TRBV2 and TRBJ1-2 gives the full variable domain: EPEVTQTPSHQVTQMGQEVILRCVPISNHLYFYWYRQILGQKVEFLVSFYNNEISEKSEIFDDQFSVERPDGSNFTLKIRSTKLEDSAMYFCASRLDGEAGYTFGSGTRLTVV.

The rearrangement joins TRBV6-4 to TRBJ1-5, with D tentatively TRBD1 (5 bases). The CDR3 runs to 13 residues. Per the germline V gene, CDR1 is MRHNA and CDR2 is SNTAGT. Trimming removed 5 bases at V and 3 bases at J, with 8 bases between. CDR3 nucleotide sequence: TGTGCCAGCAGTCAGGACAACAATCAGCCCCAGCATTTT. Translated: CASSQDNNQPQHF.

In nucleotides, the CDR3 is TGTGCCAGCAGCCCTATGGGCAGGAAAGCAGATACGCAGTATTTT. Translation: CASSPMGRKADTQYF. This chain uses TRBV5-8 with TRBJ2-3; no reliable D call. CDR1 is SGHTS and CDR2 is YDEGEE in the germline V gene. This CDR3 contains 15 residues. With 4 bases removed from V and 4 bases from J, the gap between germline ends came to 16 bases.

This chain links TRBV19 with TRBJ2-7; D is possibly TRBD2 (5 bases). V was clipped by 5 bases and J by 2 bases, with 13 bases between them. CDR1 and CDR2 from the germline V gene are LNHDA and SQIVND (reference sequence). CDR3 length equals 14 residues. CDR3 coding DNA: TGTGCCAGTAGTCCACACCCTAGCACCTACGAGCAGTACTTC. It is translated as CASSPHPSTYEQYF.

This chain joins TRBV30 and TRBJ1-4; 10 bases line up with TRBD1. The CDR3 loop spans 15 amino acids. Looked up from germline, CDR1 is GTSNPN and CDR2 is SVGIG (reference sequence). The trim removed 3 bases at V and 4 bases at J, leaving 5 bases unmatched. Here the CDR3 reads CAWRGGDRGNEKLFF. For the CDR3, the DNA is TGTGCCTGGAGAGGGGGGGACAGGGGTAATGAAAAACTGTTTTTT.

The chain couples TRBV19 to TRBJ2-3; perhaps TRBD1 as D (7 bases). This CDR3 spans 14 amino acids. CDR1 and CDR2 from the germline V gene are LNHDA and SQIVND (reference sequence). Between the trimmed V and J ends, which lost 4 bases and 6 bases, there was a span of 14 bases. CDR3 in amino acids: CASSSGTVQDTQYF. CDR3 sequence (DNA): TGTGCCAGTAGTAGCGGGACAGTTCAGGATACGCAGTATTTT.

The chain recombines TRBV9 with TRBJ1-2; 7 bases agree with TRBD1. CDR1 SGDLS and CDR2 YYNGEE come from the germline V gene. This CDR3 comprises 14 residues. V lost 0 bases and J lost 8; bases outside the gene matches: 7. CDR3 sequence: CASSVGQGGGGYTF. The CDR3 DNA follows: TGTGCCAGCAGCGTAGGACAGGGAGGAGGCGGCTACACCTTC.

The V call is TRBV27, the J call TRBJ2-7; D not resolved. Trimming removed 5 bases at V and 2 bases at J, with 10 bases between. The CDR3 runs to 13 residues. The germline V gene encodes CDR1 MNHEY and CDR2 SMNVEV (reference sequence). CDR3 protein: CASSPQVTYEQYF. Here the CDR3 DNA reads TGTGCCAGCAGTCCCCAGGTTACCTACGAGCAGTACTTC.

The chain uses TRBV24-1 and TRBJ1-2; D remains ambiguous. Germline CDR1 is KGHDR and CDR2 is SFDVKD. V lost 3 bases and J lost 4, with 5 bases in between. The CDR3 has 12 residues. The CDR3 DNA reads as TGTGCCACCAGTGATCGGAGCTATGGCTACACCTTC. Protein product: CATSDRSYGYTF.

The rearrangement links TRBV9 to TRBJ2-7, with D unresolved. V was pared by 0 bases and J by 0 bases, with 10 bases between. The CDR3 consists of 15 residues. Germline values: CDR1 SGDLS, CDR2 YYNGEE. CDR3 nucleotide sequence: TGTGCCAGCAGCGTAGGTGCAGTAACCTCCTACGAGCAGTACTTC. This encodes CASSVGAVTSYEQYF.